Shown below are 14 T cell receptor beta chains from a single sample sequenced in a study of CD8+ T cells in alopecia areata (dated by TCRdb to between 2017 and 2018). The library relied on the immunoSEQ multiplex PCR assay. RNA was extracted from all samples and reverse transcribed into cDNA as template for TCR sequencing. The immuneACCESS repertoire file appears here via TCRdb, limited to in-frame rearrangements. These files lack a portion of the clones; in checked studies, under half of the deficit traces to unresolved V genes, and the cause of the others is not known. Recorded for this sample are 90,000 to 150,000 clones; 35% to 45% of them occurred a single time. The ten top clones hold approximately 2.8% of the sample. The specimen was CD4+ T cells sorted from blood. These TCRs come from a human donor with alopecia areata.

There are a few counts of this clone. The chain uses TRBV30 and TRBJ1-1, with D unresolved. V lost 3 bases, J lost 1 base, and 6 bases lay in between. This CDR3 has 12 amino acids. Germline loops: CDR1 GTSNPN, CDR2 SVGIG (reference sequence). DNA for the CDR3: TGTGCCTGGAGGAAGGGGAACACTGAAGCTTTCTTT. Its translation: CAWRKGNTEAFF.

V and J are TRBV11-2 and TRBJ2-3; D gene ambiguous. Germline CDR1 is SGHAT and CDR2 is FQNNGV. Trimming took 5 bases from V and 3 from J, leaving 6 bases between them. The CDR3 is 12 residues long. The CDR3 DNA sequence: TGTGCCAGCAGCCAAGGTACAGATACGCAGTATTTT. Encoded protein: CASSQGTDTQYF.

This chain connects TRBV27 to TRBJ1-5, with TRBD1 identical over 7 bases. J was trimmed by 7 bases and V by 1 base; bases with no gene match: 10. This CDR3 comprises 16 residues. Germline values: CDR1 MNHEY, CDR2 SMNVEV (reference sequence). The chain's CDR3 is CASSLFGGGIGQPQHF. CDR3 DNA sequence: TGTGCCAGCAGTTTATTCGGAGGGGGCATAGGACAGCCCCAGCATTTT.

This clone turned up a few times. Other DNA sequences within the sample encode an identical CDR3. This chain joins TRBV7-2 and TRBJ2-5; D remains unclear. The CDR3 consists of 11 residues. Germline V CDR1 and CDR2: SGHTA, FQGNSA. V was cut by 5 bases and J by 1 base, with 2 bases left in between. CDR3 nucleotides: TGTGCCAGCAGCCTCCAAGAGACCCAGTACTTC. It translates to CASSLQETQYF.

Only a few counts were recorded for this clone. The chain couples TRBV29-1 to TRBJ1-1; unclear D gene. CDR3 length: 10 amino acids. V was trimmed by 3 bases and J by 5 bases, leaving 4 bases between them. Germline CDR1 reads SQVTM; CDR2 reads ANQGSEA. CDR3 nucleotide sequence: TGCAGCGTTGATACGACTGAAGCTTTCTTT. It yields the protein CSVDTTEAFF.

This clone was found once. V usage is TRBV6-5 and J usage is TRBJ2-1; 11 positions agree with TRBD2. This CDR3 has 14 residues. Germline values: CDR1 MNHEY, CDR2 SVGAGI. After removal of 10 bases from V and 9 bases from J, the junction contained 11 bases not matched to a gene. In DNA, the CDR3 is TGTGCCACCCTACGCCTAGCGGGAGGTGGTGAGCAGTTCTTC. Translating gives CATLRLAGGGEQFF.

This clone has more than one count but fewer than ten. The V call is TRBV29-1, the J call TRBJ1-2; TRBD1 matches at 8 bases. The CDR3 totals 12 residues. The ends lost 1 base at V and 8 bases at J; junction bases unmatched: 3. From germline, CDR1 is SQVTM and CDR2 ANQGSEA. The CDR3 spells CSVEGTGPGYTF. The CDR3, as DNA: TGCAGCGTTGAAGGGACAGGGCCCGGCTACACCTTC.

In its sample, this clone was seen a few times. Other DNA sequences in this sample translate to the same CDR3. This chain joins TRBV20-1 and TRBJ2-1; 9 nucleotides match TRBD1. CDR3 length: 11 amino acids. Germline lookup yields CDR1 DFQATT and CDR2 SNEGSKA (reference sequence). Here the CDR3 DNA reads TGCAGCCCTGGACAGGGGAATGAGCAGTTCTTC. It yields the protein CSPGQGNEQFF.

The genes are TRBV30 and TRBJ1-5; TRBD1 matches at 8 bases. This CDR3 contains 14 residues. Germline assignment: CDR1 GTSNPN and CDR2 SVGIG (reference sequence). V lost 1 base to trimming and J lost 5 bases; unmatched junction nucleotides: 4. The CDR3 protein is CAWSALQGDQPQHF. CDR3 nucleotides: TGTGCCTGGAGTGCCTTACAGGGGGATCAGCCCCAGCATTTT.

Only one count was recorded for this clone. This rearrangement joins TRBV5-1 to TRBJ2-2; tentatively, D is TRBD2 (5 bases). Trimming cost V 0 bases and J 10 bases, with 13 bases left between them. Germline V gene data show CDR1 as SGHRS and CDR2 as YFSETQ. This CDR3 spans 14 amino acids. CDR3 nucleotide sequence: TGCGCCAGCAGCTTGGGGAGCGGCGCGGAGGAGCTGTTTTTT. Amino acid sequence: CASSLGSGAEELFF.

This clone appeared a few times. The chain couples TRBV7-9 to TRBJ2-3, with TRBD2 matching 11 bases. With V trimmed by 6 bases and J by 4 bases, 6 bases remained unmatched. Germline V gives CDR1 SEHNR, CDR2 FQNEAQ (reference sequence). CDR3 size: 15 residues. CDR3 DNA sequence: TGTGCCAGCAGTTCCGTAGCGGGGGGGCCAGATACGCAGTATTTT. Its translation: CASSSVAGGPDTQYF.

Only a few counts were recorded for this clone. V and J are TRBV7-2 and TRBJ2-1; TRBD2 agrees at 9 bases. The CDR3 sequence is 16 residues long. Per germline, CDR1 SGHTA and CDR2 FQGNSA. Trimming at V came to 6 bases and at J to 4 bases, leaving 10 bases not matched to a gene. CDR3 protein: CASSSLGGGAYNEQFF. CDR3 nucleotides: TGTGCCAGCAGTTCCTTAGGCGGGGGGGCATACAATGAGCAGTTCTTC.

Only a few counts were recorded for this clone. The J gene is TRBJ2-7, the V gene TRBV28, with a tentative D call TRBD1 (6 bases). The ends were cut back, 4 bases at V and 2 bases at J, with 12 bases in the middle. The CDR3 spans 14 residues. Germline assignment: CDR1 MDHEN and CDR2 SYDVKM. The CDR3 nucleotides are TGTGCCAGCAGTTCAGGACAGTTCCCCTACGAGCAGTACTTC. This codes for CASSSGQFPYEQYF.

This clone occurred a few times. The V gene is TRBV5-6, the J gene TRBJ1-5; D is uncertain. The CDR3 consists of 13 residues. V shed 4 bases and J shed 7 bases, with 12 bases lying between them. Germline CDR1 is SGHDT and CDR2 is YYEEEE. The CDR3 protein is CASSRRTGQPQHF. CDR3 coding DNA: TGTGCCAGCAGCCGTCGGACGGGACAGCCCCAGCATTTT.